The clone carrying this TCR beta chain was seen once. Its antigen remains unknown. This CDR3 is built from 16 residues. With 4 bases removed from V and 3 bases from J, the gap between germline ends came to 18 bases. Per the germline V gene, CDR1 is SGHTA and CDR2 is FQGNSA. The data originate from a study of OX40 agonist ivuxolimab in advanced cancers. Study summary: Partial responses, seen in three patients, involved one hepatocellular carcinoma and two cutaneous melanomas. Study outcomes and limitations: On average, a greater number of expanded clones characterised CD8+ T cells relative to CD4+. By week 6 at 0.1 to 3.0 mg/kg, blood CD4+ and CD8+ T cells had expanded clonally. Antigen specificity remained undetermined for the expanded peripheral T cells.

Assay used: immunoSEQ multiplex PCR; TCRdb lists only in-frame clones, some missing. Of roughly 64,000 clones listed, roughly 84% are singletons. The receptor comes from an adult with an advanced solid tumor such as melanoma, head and neck, liver or kidney cancer. The specimen was CD4+ or CD8+ T cells sorted from blood, collected in a trial of the OX40 agonist ivuxolimab. The V and J genes are TRBV7-2 and TRBJ1-2, with D possibly being TRBD1 (6 bases). CDR3 bases: TGTGCCAGCAGCTCCCTGACAGGAGGGCACTACTATGGCTACACCTTC. This translates into CASSSLTGGHYYGYTF.